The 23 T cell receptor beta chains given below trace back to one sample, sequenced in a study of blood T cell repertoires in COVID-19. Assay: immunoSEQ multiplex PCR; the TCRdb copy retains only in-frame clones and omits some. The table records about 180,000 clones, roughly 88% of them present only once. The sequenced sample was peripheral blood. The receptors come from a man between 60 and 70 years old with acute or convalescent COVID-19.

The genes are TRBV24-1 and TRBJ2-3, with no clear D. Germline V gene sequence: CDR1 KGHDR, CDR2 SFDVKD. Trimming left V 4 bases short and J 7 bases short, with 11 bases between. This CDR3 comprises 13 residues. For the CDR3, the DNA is TGTGCCACCAGTGACGAGGAACTGTATACGCAGTATTTT. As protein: CATSDEELYTQYF.

CDR3: CATALGGRETQYF. As DNA, the CDR3 is TGCGCCACCGCACTAGGGGGCCGGGAGACCCAGTACTTC. The chain links TRBV5-1 to TRBJ2-5; 7 bases agree with TRBD1. The CDR3 is 13 amino acids. J lost 5 bases, V lost 9 bases, and 10 bases had no gene match. Germline V gene sequence: CDR1 SGHRS, CDR2 YFSETQ.

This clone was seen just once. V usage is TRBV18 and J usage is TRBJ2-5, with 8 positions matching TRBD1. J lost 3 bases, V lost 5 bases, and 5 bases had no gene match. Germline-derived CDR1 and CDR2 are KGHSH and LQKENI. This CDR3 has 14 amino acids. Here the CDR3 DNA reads TGTGCCAGCTCAACTCGGACAGGGAAAGAGACCCAGTACTTC. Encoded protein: CASSTRTGKETQYF.

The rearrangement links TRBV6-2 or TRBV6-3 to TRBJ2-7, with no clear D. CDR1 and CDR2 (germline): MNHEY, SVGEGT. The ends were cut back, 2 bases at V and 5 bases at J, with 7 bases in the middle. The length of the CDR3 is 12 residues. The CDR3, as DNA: TGTGCCAGCAGTTACGTCTCGGACGAGCAGTACTTC. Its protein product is CASSYVSDEQYF.

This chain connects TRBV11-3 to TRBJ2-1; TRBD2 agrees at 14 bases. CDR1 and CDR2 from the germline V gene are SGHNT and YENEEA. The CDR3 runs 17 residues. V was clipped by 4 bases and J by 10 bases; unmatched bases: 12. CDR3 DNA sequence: TGTGCCAGCAGCTCCGGGACTAGCGGGAGTGGCCCTACGGAGCAGTTCTTC. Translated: CASSSGTSGSGPTEQFF.

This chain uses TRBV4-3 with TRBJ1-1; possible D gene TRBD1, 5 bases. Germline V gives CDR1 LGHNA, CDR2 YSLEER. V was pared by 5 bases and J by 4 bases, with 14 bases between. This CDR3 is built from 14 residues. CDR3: CASSFTGGGTEAFF. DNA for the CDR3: TGCGCCAGCAGCTTCACGGGGGGGGGCACTGAAGCTTTCTTT.

CDR3 region: CASSPGTSGRSDTQYF. CDR3 nucleotides: TGTGCCAGCAGCCCGGGGACTAGCGGGAGGTCGGATACGCAGTATTTT. The chain has TRBV11-3 and TRBJ2-3; TRBD2 aligns across 15 bases. This CDR3 contains 16 residues. After removal of 5 bases from V and 6 bases from J, the junction contained 6 bases not matched to a gene. Germline values: CDR1 SGHNT, CDR2 YENEEA.

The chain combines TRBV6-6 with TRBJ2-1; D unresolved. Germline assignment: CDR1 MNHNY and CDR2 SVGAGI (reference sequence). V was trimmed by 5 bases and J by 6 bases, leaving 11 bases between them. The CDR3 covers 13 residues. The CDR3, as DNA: TGTGCCAGCAGTGCGACCCGAGGCAATGAGCAGTTCTTC. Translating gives CASSATRGNEQFF.

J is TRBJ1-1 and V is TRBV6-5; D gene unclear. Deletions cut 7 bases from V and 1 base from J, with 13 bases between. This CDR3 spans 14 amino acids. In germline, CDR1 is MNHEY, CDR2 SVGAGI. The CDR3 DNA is TGTGCCAGCACTGGTTCTCCAGGGAACACTGAAGCTTTCTTT. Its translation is CASTGSPGNTEAFF.

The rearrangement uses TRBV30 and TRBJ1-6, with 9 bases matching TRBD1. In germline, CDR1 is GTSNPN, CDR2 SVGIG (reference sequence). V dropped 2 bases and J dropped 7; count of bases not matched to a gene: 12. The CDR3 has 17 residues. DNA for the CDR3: TGTGCCTGGAGTCTCACCTTGGGGACAGGGTGGAATTCACCCCTCCACTTT. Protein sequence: CAWSLTLGTGWNSPLHF.

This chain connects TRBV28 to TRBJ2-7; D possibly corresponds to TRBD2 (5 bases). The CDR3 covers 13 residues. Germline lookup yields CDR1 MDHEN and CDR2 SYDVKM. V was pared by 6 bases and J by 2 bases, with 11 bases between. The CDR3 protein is CASRTDWAYEQYF. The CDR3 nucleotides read TGTGCCAGCAGAACGGACTGGGCCTACGAGCAGTACTTC.

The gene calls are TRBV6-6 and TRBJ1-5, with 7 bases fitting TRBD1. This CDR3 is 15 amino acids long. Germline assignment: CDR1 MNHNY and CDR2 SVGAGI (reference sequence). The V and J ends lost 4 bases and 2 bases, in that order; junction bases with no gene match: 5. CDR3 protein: CASSSTGDGNQPQHF. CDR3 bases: TGTGCCAGCAGTTCTACAGGGGACGGCAATCAGCCCCAGCATTTT.

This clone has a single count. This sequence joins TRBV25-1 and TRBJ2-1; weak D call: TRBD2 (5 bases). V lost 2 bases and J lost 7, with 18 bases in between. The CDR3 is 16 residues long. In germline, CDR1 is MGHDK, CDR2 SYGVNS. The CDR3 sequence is CASSELGLSGKNEQFF. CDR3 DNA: TGTGCCAGCAGTGAACTGGGATTGAGCGGTAAGAATGAGCAGTTCTTC.

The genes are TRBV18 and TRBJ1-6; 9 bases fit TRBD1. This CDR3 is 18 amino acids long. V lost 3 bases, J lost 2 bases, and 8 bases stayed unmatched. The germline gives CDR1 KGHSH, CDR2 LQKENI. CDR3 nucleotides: TGTGCCAGCTCACCCCAGGGACAGGGTAGAGCCTATAATTCACCCCTCCACTTT. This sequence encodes CASSPQGQGRAYNSPLHF.

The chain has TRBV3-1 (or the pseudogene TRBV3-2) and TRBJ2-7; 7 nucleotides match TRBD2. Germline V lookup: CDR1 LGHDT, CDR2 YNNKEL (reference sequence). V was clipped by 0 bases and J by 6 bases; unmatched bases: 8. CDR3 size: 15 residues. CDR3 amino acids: CASSQDNSGWGEQYF. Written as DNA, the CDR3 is TGTGCCAGCAGCCAAGATAATAGCGGGTGGGGCGAGCAGTACTTC.

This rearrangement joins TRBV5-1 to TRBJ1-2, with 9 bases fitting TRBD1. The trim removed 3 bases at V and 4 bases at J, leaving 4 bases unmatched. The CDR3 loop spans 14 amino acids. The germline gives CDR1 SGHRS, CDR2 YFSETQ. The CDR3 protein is CASSWTGEVYGYTF. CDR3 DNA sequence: TGCGCCAGCAGCTGGACAGGGGAGGTCTATGGCTACACCTTC.

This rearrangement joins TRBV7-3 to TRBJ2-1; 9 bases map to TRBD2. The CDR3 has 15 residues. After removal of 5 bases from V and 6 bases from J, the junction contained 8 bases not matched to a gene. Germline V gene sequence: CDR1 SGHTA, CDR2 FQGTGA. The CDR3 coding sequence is TGTGCCAGCAGCCGGGGAGGGACTAGCCTCAATGAGCAGTTCTTC. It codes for CASSRGGTSLNEQFF. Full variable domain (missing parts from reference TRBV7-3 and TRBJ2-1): GAGVSQTPSNKVTEKGKYVELRCDPISGHTALYWYRQSLGQGPEFLIYFQGTGAADDSGLPNDRFFAVRPEGSVSTLKIQRTERGDSAVYLCASSRGGTSLNEQFFGPGTRLTVL.

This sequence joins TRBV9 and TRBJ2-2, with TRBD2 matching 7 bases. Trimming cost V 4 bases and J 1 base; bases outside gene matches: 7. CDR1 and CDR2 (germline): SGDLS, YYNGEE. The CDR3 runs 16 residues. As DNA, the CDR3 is TGTGCCAGCAGCCGAAATCCTAGCGGGAACACCGGGGAGCTGTTTTTT. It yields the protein CASSRNPSGNTGELFF. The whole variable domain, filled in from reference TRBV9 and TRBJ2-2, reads DSGVTQTPKHLITATGQRVTLRCSPRSGDLSVYWYQQSLDQGLQFLIQYYNGEERAKGNILERFSAQQFPDLHSELNLSSLELGDSALYFCASSRNPSGNTGELFFGEGSRLTVL.

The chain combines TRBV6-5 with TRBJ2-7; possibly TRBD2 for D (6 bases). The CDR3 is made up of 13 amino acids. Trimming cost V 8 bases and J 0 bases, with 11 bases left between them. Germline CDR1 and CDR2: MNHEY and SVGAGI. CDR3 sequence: CASDQGLSYEQYF. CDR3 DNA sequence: TGTGCCAGCGATCAGGGACTCTCCTACGAGCAGTACTTC.

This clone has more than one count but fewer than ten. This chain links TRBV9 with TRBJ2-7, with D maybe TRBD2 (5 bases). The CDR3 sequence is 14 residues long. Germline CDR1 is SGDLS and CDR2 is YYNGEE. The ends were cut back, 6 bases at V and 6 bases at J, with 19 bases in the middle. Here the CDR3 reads CASTPWETPGEQYF. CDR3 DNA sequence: TGTGCCAGCACCCCTTGGGAGACTCCCGGCGAGCAGTACTTC.

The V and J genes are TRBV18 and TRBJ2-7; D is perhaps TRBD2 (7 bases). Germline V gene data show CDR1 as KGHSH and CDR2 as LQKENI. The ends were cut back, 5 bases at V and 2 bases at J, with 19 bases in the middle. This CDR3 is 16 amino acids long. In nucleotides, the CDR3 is TGTGCCAGCTCATATGCCACGGACAGCGGGGCCTACGAGCAGTACTTC. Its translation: CASSYATDSGAYEQYF.

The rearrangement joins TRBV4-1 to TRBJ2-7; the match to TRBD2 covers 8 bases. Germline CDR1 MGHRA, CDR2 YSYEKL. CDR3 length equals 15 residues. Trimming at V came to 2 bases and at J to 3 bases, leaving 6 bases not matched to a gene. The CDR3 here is CASSQRSGANYEQYF. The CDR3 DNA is TGCGCCAGCAGCCAACGTAGCGGGGCTAACTACGAGCAGTACTTC.

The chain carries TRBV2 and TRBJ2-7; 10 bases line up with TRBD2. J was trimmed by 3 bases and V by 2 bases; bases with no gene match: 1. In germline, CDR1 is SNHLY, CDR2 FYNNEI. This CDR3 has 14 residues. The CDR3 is CASSELAGVYEQYF. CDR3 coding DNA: TGTGCCAGCAGTGAACTAGCGGGAGTCTACGAGCAGTACTTC.